Listed below are T cell receptor beta chains from one sample, sequenced in a study of shared clonotypes between healthy human individuals. This table comes from immunoSEQ multiplex PCR, and its TCRdb copy is limited to in-frame clones, with some not included. Of 2 million to 2.5 million clones in the sample, just under 95% were seen once. The sequenced material came from naive CD4+ T cells from PBMCs. The receptors here all came from a man younger than 35 in good health. Some clones in this sample may be carry-over from other donors' samples. Both conserved end residues are part of each CDR3. Fields, in order: J gene, clone size, D gene, CDR3 length, V gene, CDR3 protein, CDR3 DNA. D genes are given only for firm matches. Rows may omit the clone size; those that give it use once, few, many or a size class.

TRBJ1-2,.,.,14,TRBV7-2,CASSLGGGGGGYTF,TGTGCCAGCAGCTTAGGGGGCGGCGGAGGAGGCTACACCTTC
TRBJ1-2,.,.,12,TRBV28,CASSLARGGYTF,TGTGCCAGCAGTTTGGCGAGGGGTGGCTACACCTTC
TRBJ2-3,.,.,15,TRBV6-5,CASSSLASLTDTQYF,TGTGCCAGCAGTTCCCTGGCTAGTTTAACAGATACGCAGTATTTT
TRBJ2-7,.,.,13,TRBV28,CASSEHTPREQYF,TGTGCCAGCAGTGAGCATACCCCGAGGGAGCAGTACTTC
TRBJ2-5,few,.,11,TRBV19,CASSNLETQYF,TGTGCCAGTAGCAATTTAGAGACCCAGTACTTC
TRBJ2-6,.,.,15,TRBV6-5,CASSYVVSGANVLTF,TGTGCCAGCAGTTACGTGGTCTCTGGGGCCAACGTCCTGACTTTC
TRBJ2-7,.,.,14,TRBV18,CASSPALHIYEQYF,TGTGCCAGCTCACCAGCACTCCACATCTACGAGCAGTACTTC
TRBJ2-3,.,.,15,TRBV28,CASSFGTYYTDTQYF,TGTGCCAGCAGTTTCGGGACGTACTACACAGATACGCAGTATTTT
TRBJ2-2,.,.,14,TRBV27,CASSLRGDTGELFF,TGTGCCAGCAGTCTAAGGGGTGACACCGGGGAGCTGTTTTTT
TRBJ2-2,.,.,15,TRBV5-4,CASSLASSNTGELFF,TGTGCCAGCAGCTTGGCAAGCAGCAACACCGGGGAGCTGTTTTTT
TRBJ1-1,.,.,15,TRBV28,CASSPRGGVDTEAFF,TGTGCCAGCAGTCCCCGGGGGGGGGTGGACACTGAAGCTTTCTTT
TRBJ1-3,.,.,16,TRBV30,CAWSAPGELYGNTIYF,TGTGCCTGGAGTGCCCCGGGGGAGTTATATGGAAACACCATATATTTT
TRBJ2-1,.,TRBD2,16,TRBV7-3,CASSFLSGRTYNEQFF,TGTGCCAGCAGCTTCCTCAGCGGGAGAACCTACAATGAGCAGTTCTTC
TRBJ2-7,.,TRBD1,14,TRBV11-2,CASSRTGGFYEQYF,TGTGCCAGCAGCCGGACAGGGGGTTTCTACGAGCAGTACTTC
TRBJ2-6,.,TRBD1,20,TRBV6-1,CASSEYPGQTNGAGANVLTF,TGTGCCAGCAGTGAATACCCGGGACAGACTAACGGTGCTGGGGCCAACGTCCTGACTTTC
TRBJ1-3,.,.,16,TRBV30,CAWGGPRGAAGNTIYF,TGTGCCTGGGGTGGCCCCAGGGGAGCGGCGGGAAACACCATATATTTT
TRBJ2-1,.,TRBD2,15,TRBV5-1,CASSLGLAASGEQFF,TGCGCCAGCAGCTTGGGGCTAGCGGCCTCCGGTGAGCAGTTCTTC
TRBJ2-5,once,.,16,TRBV18,CASSPAVARVQETQYF,TGTGCCAGCTCACCGGCAGTAGCGAGGGTCCAAGAGACCCAGTACTTC
TRBJ2-5,few,.,13,TRBV18,CASSPGEKETQYF,TGTGCCAGCTCACCGGGGGAGAAGGAGACCCAGTACTTC
TRBJ2-7,.,TRBD2,16,TRBV10-2,CASREDFSGAMYEQYF,TGCGCCAGCAGGGAGGACTTTAGCGGGGCAATGTACGAGCAGTACTTC
TRBJ1-5,.,.,13,TRBV4-1,CASSSRGGQPQHF,TGCGCCAGCAGCAGCAGGGGAGGTCAGCCCCAGCATTTT
TRBJ2-7,.,TRBD2,14,TRBV5-1,CASSLAGSSYEQYF,TGCGCCAGCAGCTTAGCGGGAAGCTCCTACGAGCAGTACTTC